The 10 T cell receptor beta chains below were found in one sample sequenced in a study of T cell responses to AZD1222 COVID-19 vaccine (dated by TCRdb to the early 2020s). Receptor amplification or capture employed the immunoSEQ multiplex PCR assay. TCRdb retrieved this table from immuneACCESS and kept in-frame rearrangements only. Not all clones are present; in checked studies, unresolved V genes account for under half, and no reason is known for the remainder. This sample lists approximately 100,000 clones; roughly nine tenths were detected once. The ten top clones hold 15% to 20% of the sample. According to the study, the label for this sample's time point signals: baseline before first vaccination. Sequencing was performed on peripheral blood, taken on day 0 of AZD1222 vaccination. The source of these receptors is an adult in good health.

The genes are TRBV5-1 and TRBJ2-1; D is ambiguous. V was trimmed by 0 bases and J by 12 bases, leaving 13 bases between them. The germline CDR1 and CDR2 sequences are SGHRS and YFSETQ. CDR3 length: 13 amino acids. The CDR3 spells CASSLAKSALQFF. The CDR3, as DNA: TGCGCCAGCAGCTTGGCCAAGTCAGCTCTGCAGTTCTTC.

Here the CDR3 DNA reads TGTGCCAGTAAGGGGGTGAACACTGAAGCTTTCTTT. It codes for CASKGVNTEAFF. The chain recombines TRBV19 with TRBJ1-1; tentatively, D is TRBD1 (6 bases). The CDR3 has 12 residues. Trimming shortened V by 7 bases and J by 0 bases, and 6 bases separated the two germline ends. Germline V CDR1 and CDR2: LNHDA, SQIVND (reference sequence).

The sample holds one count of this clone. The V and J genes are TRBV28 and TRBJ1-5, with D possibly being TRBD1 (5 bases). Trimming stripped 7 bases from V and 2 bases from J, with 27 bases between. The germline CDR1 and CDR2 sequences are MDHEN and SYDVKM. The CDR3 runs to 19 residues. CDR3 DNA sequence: TGTGCCAGCAATATTTCGAAGTGGGGCGGGCAGCTGCGCAATCAGCCCCAGCATTTT. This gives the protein CASNISKWGGQLRNQPQHF.

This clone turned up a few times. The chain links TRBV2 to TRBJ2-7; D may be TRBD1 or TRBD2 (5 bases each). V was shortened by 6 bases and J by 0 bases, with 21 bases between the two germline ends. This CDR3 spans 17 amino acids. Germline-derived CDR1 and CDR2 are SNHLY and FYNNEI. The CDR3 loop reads CASRGDSRDAFSYEQYF. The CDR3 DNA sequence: TGTGCCAGCAGGGGGGATTCACGGGACGCCTTCTCCTACGAGCAGTACTTC.

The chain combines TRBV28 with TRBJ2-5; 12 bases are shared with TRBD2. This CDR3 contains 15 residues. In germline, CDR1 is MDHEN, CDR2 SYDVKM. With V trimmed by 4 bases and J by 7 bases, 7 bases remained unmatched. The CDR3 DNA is TGTGCCAGCAGTTCGACTAGCGGGAGAGGAGGGACCCAGTACTTC. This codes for CASSSTSGRGGTQYF. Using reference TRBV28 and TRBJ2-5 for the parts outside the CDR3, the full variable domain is DVKVTQSSRYLVKRTGEKVFLECVQDMDHENMFWYRQDPGLGLRLIYFSYDVKMKEKGDIPEGYSVSREKKERFSLILESASTNQTSMYLCASSSTSGRGGTQYFGPGTRLLVL.

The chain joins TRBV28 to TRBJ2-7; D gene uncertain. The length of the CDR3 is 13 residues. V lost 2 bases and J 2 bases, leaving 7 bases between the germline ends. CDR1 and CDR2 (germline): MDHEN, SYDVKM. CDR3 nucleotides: TGTGCCAGCAGTTTACCGGCGACCTACGAGCAGTACTTC. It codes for CASSLPATYEQYF.

The DNA for the CDR3 is TGTGCCAGCAGTACCTCAGGGGGCTCTCTTAGCCAGTACTTAGGGATTCCTAGCACAGATACGCAGTATTTT. It encodes CASSTSGGSLSQYLGIPSTDTQYF. The rearrangement joins TRBV2 to TRBJ2-3, with 8 bases that match TRBD1. This CDR3 comprises 24 residues. Germline V gives CDR1 SNHLY, CDR2 FYNNEI. The trim removed 5 bases at V and 0 bases at J, leaving 31 bases unmatched.

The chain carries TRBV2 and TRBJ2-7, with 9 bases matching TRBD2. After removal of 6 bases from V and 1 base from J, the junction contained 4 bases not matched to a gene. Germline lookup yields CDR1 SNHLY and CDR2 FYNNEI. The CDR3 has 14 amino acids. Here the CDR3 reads CASRGSGRSYEQYF. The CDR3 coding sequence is TGTGCCAGCAGGGGTAGCGGGAGATCCTACGAGCAGTACTTC.

CDR3: CASSHSQGFEQFF. The CDR3 DNA follows: TGTGCCAGCTCACACTCTCAGGGTTTTGAGCAGTTCTTC. V usage is TRBV18 and J usage is TRBJ2-1; weak D call: TRBD1 (5 bases). From germline, CDR1 is KGHSH and CDR2 LQKENI. Between the trimmed V and J ends, which lost 4 bases and 9 bases, there was a span of 13 bases. The CDR3 is 13 amino acids. The full variable domain, rest sourced from reference TRBV18 and TRBJ2-1, is NAGVMQNPRHLVRRRGQEARLRCSPMKGHSHVYWYRQLPEEGLKFMVYLQKENIIDESGMPKERFSAEFPKEGPSILRIQQVVRGDSAAYFCASSHSQGFEQFFGPGTRLTVL.

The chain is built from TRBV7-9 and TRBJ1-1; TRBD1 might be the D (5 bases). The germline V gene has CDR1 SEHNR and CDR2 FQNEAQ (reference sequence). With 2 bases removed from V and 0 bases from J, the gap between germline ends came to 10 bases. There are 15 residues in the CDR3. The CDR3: CASSLQGAMNTEAFF. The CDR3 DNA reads TGTGCCAGCAGCTTACAGGGCGCTATGAACACTGAAGCTTTCTTT.